This paragraph covers one TCR beta chain sequence. This specimen belongs to a study of response to subunit inactivated influenza vaccine. Trimming took 5 bases from V and 5 from J; bases not matched to a gene: 13. The CDR3 contains 15 residues. CDR1 and CDR2 from the germline V gene are DFQATT and SNEGSKA (reference sequence). TCRdb processed the RT-PCR reads anew with MiXCR; each CDR3 protein has one entry. This table holds roughly 700,000 distinct CDR3 sequences, about 15% found once. The J gene is TRBJ2-7, the V gene TRBV20-1; 9 bases fit TRBD1. The sequencing used PBMCs from blood, collected 14 to 15 days before vaccination. The sequence came from a man aged 50-60 years who received an inactivated influenza vaccine. In nucleotides, the CDR3 is TGCAGTGCTCCTAATCGGGGGACAGGGTTACACGAGCAGTACTTC. Translation: CSAPNRGTGLHEQYF.